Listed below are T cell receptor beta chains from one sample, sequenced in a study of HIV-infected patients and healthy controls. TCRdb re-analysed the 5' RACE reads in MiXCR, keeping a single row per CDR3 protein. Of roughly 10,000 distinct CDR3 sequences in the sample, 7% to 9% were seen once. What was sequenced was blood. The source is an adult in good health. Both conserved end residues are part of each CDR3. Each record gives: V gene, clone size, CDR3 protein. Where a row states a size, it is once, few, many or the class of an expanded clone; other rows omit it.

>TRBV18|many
CASSPQGTETQYF
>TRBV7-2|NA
CASSLEWDSQPQHF
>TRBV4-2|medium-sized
CASSRLLAGITDTQYF
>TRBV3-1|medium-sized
CASSQLRSTQYF
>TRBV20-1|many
CSARDSWAGSSYNEQFF
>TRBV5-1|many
CASSLGQHTGELFF
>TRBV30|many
CAWSVLGSSPQDTQYF
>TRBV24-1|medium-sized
CATSVPTSGSVDTGELFF
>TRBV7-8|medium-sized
CAIATSGYSTDTQYF
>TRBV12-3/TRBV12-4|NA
CASSSETGGAAVTEAFF
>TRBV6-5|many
CASSYLGSNEKLFF
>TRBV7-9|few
CASSAGTLQETQYF
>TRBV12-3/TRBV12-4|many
CASSLFYSPLHF
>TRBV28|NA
CASSLDNQPQHF
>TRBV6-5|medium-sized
CASRPPRYSYNEQFF
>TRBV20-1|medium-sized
CSAEPPWDSYNEQFF
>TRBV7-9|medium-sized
CASSLSSGGPGTDTQYF
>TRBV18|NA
CASSPGTPEAFF
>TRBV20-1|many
CSASPTSGDRYAQYF
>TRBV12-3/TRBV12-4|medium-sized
CASSLGDRVTGELFF
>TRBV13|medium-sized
CASSLEYLAGGSTQYF
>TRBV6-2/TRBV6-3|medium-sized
CASSYWAGFHEQYF
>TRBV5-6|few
CASSSRTYEQYF
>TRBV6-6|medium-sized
CASRRELAGYNEQFF
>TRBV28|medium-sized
CASSSPGPRRNEQYF
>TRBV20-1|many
CSAGRQGSGYGYTF
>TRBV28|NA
CASSSDLSSYNEQFF